This T cell receptor beta chain was found in a study of cytomegalovirus exposure and HLA in healthy donors. Of note for this clone: Its antigen is not identified.

The PCR ran on 60 Vbeta and 13 Jbeta primers. Sequencing used immunoSEQ multiplex PCR; TCRdb keeps in-frame clones, though not all of them. The sample contains 100,000 or so clones, roughly 15% of which appear only once. With 3 bases clipped from V and 5 bases from J, the junction kept 4 bases outside the gene matches. Germline V gives CDR1 MNHNS, CDR2 SASEGT. The CDR3 has 15 amino acids. Study-wide results and limits: Productive status was seen about 90% or about 30% of the time for most TCR beta V segments in an earlier analysis.

The material sequenced was PBMCs. The rearrangement links TRBV6-1 to TRBJ2-1; 10 bases align to TRBD1. The source is a female donor in good health and CMV-seronegative. CDR3 coding DNA: TGTGCCAGCAGTGACCCGGGACAGGGGCACAATGAGCAGTTCTTC. This gives the protein CASSDPGQGHNEQFF.